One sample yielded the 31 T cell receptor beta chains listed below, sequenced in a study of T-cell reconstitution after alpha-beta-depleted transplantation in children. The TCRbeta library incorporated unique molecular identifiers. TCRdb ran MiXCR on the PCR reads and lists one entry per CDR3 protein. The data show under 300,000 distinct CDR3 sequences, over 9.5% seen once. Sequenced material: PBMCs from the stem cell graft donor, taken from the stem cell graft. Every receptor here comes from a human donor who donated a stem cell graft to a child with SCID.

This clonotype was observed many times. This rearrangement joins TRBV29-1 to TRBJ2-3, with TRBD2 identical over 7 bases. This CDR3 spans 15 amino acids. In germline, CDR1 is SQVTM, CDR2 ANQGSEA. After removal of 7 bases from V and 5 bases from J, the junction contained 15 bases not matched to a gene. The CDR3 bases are TGCAGCGCCGAAACCCGACGGGGGGAACTAGATACGCAGTATTTT. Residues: CSAETRRGELDTQYF.

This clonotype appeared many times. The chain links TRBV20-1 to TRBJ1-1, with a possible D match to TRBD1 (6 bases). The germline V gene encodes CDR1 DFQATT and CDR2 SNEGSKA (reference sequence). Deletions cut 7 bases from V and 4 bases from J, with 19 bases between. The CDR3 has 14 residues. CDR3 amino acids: CSVRGGDQSTEAFF. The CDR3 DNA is TGCAGTGTCAGAGGGGGGGACCAGAGCACTGAAGCTTTCTTT.

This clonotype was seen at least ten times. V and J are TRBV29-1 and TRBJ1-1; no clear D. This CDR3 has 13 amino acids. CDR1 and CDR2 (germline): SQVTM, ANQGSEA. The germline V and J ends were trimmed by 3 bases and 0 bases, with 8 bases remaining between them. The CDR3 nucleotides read TGCAGCGTTGAGGTACAGATGAACACTGAAGCTTTCTTT. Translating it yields CSVEVQMNTEAFF.

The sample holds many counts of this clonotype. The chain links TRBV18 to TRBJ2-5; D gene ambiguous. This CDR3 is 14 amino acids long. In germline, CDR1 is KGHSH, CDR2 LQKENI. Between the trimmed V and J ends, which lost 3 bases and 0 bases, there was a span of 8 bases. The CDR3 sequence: CASSPTPNQETQYF. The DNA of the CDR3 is TGTGCCAGCTCACCGACACCCAACCAAGAGACCCAGTACTTC.

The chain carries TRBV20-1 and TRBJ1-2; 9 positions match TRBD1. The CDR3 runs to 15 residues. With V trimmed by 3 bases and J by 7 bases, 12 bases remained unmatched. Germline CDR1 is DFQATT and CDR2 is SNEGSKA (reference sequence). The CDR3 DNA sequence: TGCAGTGCTAGCCTAACAGGGGGCGCGGGGGTTGGCTACACCTTC. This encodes CSASLTGGAGVGYTF.

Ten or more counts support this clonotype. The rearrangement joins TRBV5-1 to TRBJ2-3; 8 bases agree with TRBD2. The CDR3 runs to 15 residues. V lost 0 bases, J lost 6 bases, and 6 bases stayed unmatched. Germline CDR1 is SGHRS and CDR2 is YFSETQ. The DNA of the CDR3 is TGCGCCAGCAGCTTGGAGGGACTAGTGGGCGATACGCAGTATTTT. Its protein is CASSLEGLVGDTQYF.

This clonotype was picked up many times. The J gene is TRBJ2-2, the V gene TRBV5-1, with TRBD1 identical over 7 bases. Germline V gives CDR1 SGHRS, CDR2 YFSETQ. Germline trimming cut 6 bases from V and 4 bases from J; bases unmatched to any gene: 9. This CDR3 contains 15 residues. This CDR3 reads CASTLQGPSTGELFF. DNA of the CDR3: TGCGCCAGCACTTTACAGGGGCCGAGCACCGGGGAGCTGTTTTTT.

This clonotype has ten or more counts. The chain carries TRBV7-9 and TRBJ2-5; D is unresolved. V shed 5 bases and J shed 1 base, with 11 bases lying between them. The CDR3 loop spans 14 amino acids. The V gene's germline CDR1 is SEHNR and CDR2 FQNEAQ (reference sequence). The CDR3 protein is CASSPRSPQETQYF. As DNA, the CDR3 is TGTGCCAGCAGCCCCAGGTCGCCCCAAGAGACCCAGTACTTC.

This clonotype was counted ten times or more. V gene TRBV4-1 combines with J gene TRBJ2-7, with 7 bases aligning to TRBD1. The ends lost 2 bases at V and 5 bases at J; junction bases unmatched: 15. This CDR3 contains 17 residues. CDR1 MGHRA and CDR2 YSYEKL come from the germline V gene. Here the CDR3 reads CASSQKQPGQISHEQYF. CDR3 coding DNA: TGCGCCAGCAGCCAAAAACAACCGGGACAGATTTCCCACGAGCAGTACTTC.

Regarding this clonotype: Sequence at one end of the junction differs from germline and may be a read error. The CDR3 protein is CACSLTLAATDTQYF. The CDR3 DNA reads TGCGCCTGCAGCTTGACGCTAGCGGCCACTGATACGCAGTATTTT. The genes are TRBV5-1 and TRBJ2-3, with 7 bases matching TRBD2. The V gene's germline CDR1 is SGHRS and CDR2 YFSETQ. The CDR3 is 15 amino acids.

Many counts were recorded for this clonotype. CDR3 nucleotides: TGCGCCAGCAGCAAGGGGACAGTTCCAGCCTATGGCTACACCTTC. Translation: CASSKGTVPAYGYTF. The rearrangement uses TRBV5-1 and TRBJ1-2; 7 bases agree with TRBD1. Germline V CDR1 and CDR2: SGHRS, YFSETQ. V dropped 4 bases and J dropped 4; count of bases not matched to a gene: 10. The CDR3 contains 15 residues.

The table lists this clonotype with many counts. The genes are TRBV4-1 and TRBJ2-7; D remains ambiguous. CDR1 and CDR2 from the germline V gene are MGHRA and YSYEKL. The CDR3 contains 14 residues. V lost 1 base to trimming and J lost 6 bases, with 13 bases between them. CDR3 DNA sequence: TGCGCCAGCAGCCAAGCTGTAACCAGCCGCGAGCAGTACTTC. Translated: CASSQAVTSREQYF.

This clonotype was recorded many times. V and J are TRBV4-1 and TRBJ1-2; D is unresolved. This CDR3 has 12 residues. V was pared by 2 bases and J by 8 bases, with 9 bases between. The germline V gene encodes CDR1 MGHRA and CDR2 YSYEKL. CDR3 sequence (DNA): TGCGCCAGCAGCCAACTAGGGAGGGGCTACACCTTC. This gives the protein CASSQLGRGYTF.

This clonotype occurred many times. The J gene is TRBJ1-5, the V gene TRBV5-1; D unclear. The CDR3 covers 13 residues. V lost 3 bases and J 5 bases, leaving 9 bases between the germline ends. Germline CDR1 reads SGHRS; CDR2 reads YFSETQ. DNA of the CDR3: TGCGCCAGCAGCTCGGACGGGGATCAGCCCCAGCATTTT. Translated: CASSSDGDQPQHF. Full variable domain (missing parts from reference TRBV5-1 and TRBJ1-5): KAGVTQTPRYLIKTRGQQVTLSCSPISGHRSVSWYQQTPGQGLQFLFEYFSETQRNKGNFPGRFSGRQFSNSRSEMNVSTLELGDSALYLCASSSDGDQPQHFGDGTRLSIL.

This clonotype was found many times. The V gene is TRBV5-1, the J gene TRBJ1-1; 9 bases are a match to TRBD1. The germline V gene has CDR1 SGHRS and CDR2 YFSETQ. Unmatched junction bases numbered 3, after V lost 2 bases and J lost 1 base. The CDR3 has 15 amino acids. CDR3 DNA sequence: TGCGCCAGCAGCTTACAGGGGGCGCGGAACACTGAAGCTTTCTTT. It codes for CASSLQGARNTEAFF.

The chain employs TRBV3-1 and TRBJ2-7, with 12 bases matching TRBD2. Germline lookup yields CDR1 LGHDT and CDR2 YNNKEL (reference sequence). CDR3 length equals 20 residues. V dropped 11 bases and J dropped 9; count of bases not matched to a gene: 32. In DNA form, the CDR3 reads TGTGCCTGCACCCAAAAACTAGCGGGGGGCGCGATGACACAGCCATATGTGCAGTACTTC. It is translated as CACTQKLAGGAMTQPYVQYF.

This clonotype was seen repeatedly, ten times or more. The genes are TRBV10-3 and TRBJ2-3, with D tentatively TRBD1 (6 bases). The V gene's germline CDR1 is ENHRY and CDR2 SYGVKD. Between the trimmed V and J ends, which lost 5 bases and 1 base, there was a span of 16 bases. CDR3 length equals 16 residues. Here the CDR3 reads CAISPRAGVGTDTQYF. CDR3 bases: TGTGCCATCAGTCCCCGGGCAGGGGTGGGCACAGATACGCAGTATTTT.

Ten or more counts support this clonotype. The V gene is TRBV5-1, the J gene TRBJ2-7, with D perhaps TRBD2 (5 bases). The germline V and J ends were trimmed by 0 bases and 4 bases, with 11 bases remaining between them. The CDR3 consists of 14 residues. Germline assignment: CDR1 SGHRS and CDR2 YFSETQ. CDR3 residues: CASSLAVPGYEQYF. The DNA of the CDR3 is TGCGCCAGCAGCTTGGCCGTTCCGGGGTACGAGCAGTACTTC.

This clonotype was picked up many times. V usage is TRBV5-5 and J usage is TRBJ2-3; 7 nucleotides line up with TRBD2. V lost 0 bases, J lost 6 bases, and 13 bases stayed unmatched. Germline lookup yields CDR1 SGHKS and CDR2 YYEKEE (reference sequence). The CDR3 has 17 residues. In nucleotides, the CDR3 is TGTGCCAGCAGCTTGGCCACTTATGAGCCCGGGGGGGATACGCAGTATTTT. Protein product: CASSLATYEPGGDTQYF.

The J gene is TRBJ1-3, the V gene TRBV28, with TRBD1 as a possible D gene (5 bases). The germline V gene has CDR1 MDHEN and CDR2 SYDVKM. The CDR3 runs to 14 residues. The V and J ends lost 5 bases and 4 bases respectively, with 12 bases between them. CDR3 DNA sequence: TGTGCCAGCAGTATGCTCAACAGGGGAAACACCATATATTTT. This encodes CASSMLNRGNTIYF.

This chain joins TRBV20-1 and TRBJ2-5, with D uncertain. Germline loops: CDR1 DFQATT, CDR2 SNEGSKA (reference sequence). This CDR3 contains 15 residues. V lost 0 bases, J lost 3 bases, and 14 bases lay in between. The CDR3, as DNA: TGCAGTGCTAGAGATCAGGCCTCACATGAAGAGACCCAGTACTTC. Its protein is CSARDQASHEETQYF.

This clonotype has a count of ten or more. The CDR3 spells CASSVETGKGTSTGELFF. The CDR3 DNA follows: TGTGCCAGCAGCGTGGAGACAGGGAAAGGGACCAGCACCGGGGAGCTGTTTTTT. The J gene is TRBJ2-2, the V gene TRBV5-6; 7 bases are a match to TRBD1. The V and J ends lost 4 bases and 4 bases, in that order; junction bases with no gene match: 16. The CDR3 totals 18 residues. Germline CDR1 and CDR2: SGHDT and YYEEEE.

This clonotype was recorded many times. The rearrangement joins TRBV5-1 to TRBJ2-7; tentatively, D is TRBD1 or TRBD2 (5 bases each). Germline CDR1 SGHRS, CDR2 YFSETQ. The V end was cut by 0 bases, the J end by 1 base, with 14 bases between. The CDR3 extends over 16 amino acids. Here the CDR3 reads CASSLGGSRGSYEQYF. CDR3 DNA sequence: TGCGCCAGCAGCTTGGGGGGGAGTAGAGGTTCCTACGAGCAGTACTTC.

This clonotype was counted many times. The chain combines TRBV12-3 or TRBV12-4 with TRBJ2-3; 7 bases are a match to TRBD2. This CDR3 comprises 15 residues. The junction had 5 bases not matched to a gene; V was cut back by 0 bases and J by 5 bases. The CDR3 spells CASSLALAELDTQYF. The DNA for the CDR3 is TGTGCCAGCAGTTTAGCGCTAGCGGAATTAGATACGCAGTATTTT.

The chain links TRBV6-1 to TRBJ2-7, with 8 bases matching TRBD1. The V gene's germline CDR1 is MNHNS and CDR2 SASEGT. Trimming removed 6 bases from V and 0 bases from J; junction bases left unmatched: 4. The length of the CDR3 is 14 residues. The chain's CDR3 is CASSVGQASYEQYF. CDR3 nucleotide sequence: TGTGCCAGCAGCGTGGGACAGGCCTCCTACGAGCAGTACTTC.

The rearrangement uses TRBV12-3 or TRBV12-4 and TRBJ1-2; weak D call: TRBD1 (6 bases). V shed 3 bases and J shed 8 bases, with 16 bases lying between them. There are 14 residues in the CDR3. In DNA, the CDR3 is TGTGCCAGCAGTTTCGTTCGGGGGGCGGGGGGCTACACCTTC. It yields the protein CASSFVRGAGGYTF.

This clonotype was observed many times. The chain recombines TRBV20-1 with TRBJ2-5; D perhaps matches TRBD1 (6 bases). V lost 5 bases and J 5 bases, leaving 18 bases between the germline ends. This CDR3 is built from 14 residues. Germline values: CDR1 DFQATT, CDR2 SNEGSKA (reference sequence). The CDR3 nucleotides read TGCAGTGCTCTAGGGGAAACAGGGTGGGAGACCCAGTACTTC. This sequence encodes CSALGETGWETQYF.

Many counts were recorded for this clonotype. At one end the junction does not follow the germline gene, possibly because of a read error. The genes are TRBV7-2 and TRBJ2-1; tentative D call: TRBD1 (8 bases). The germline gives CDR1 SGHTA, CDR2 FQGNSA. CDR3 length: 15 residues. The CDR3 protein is CASSLADRVYNEQFF. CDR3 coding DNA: TGTGCCAGCAGCCTAGCGGACAGGGTCTACAATGAGCAGTTCTTC.

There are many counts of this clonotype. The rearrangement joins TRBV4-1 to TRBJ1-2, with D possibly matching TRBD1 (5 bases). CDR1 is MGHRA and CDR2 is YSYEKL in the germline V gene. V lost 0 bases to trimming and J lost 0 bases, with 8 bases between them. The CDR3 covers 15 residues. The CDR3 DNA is TGCGCCAGCAGCCAAGACAGGGCCGCTAACTATGGCTACACCTTC. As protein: CASSQDRAANYGYTF.

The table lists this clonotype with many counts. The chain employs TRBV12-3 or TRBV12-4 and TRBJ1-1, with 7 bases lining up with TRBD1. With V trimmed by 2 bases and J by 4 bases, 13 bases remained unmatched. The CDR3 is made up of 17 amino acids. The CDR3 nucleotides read TGTGCCAGCAGTTTAAGGCGGACAGGTACTTTCGGCACTGAAGCTTTCTTT. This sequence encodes CASSLRRTGTFGTEAFF.

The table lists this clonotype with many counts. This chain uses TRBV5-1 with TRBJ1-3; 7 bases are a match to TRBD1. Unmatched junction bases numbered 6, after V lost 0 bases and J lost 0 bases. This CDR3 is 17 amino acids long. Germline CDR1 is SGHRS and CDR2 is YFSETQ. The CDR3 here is CASSLGDRASSGNTIYF. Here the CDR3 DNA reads TGCGCCAGCAGCTTGGGGGACAGAGCTTCCTCTGGAAACACCATATATTTT.